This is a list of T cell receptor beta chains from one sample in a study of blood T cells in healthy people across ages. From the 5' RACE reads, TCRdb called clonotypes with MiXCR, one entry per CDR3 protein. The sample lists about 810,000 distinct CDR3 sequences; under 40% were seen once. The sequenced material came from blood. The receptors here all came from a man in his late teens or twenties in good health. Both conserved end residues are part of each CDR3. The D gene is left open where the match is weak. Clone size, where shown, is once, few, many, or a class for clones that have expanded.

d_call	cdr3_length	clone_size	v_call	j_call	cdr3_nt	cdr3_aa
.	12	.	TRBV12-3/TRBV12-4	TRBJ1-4	TGTGCCAACAGTTTGGGGGCTGAAAAACTGTTTTTT	CANSLGAEKLFF
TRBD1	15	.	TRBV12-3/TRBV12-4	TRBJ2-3	TGTGCCAGCAGTCAACAGGGGCTTGATGCGGATACGCAGTATTTT	CASSQQGLDADTQYF
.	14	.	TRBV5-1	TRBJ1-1	TGCGCCAGCAGCAAGGGGACCGTGAACACTGAAGCTTTCTTT	CASSKGTVNTEAFF
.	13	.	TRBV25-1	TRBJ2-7	TGTGCCAGCACCAAATTCGACGGCTACGAGCAGTACTTC	CASTKFDGYEQYF
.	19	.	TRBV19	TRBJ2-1	TGTGCCAGTAGTACCGCTACTGGTCGGGGAGAGGCTTTACGTGATGAGCAGTTCTTC	CASSTATGRGEALRDEQFF
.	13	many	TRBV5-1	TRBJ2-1	TGCGCCAGCAGCTTCGGGGACAACAATGAGCAGTTCTTC	CASSFGDNNEQFF
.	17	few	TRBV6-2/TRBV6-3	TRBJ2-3	TGTGCCAGCAGTTACTCGTCGCAGATAAGACGCACAGATACGCAGTATTTT	CASSYSSQIRRTDTQYF
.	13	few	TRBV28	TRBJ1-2	TGTGCCAGCAGTTCAGGGGTTAACTATGGCTACACCTTC	CASSSGVNYGYTF
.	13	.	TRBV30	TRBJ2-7	TGTGCCTGGAGTGTACGGGACGCCTACGAGCAGTACTTC	CAWSVRDAYEQYF
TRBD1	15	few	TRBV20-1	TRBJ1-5	TGCAGTGCTAGAGCCCCCGAGAGGACAGGGATGCCCCAGCATTTT	CSARAPERTGMPQHF
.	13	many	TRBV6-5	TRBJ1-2	TGTGCCAGCAGTGTAGGGGCAGTCTATGGCTACACCTTC	CASSVGAVYGYTF
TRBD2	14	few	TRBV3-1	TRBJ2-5	TGTGCCAGCAGCCAAGATCACCTAGCGGGCAAGCAGTACTTC	CASSQDHLAGKQYF
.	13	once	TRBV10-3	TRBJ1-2	TGTGCCATCAGTGAGTCGACGGCCGGCGGCTACACCTTC	CAISESTAGGYTF
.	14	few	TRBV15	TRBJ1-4	TGTGCCACCAGCAGAGATCACGGTAATGAAAAACTGTTTTTT	CATSRDHGNEKLFF
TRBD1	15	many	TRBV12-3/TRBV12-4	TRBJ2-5	TGTGCCAGCAGCTTCACTCCGGGACAGGAAGAGACCCAGTACTTC	CASSFTPGQEETQYF
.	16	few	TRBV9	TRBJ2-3	TGTGCCAGCAGCGCCCCAGGGGGGCCCCAAACAGATACGCAGTATTTT	CASSAPGGPQTDTQYF
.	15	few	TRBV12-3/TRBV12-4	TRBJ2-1	TGTGCCAGCAGCCTAGGGGACATTAACTACAATGAGCAGTTCTTC	CASSLGDINYNEQFF
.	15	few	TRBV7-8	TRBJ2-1	TGTGCCAGCAGCTTAGCCAGGAGGGGTCGCGATGAGCAGTTCTTC	CASSLARRGRDEQFF
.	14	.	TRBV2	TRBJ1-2	TGTGCCAGCAGTTCAACGACTGAGAACTATGGCTACACCTTC	CASSSTTENYGYTF
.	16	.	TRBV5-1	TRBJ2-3	TGCGCCAGCAGCTGGGGGACGGCAGGAGGGGCCGATACGCAGTATTTT	CASSWGTAGGADTQYF
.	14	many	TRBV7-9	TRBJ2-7	TGTGCCAGCAGCCGAGTAGGCACCCCCTACGAGCAGTACTTC	CASSRVGTPYEQYF
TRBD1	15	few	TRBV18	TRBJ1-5	TGTGCCAGCTCACCTTCCCAGGGGGTGGTTCAGCCCCAGCATTTT	CASSPSQGVVQPQHF
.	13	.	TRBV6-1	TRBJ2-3	TGTGCCAGCCGCGAGGCCGGATCAGATACGCAGTATTTT	CASREAGSDTQYF